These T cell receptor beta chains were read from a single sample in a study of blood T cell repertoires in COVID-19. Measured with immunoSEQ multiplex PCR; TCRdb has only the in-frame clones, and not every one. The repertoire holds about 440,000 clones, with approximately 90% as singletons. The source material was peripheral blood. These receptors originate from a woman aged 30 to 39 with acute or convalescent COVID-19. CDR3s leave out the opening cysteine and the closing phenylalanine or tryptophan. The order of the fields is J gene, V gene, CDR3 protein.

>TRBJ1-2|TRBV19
ASSKTGLDGYT
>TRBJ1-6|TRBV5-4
ASSTGTGFYNSPLH
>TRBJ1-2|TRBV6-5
ASSYSRQGSYT
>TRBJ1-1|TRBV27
ASSYVVSGLSEAF
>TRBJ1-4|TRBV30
ASRGQNGRGEKLF
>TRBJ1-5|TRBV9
ASSAGPGNQPQH
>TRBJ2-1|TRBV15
ATSKVQGDYEQF
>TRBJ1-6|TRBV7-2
ASSLRPRGQGTYNSPLH
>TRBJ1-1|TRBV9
ASSVSPSAGPEAF
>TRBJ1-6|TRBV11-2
ASSLHRDSPLH
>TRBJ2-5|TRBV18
ASSPIGGVETQY
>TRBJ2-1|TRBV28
ASSLYGGAYNEQF
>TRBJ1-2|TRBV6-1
ASSDGQGYGYT
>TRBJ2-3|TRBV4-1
ASSPERARADTQY
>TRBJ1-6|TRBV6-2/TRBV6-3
ASSYSGFVYNSPLH
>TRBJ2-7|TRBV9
ASSARGAATEQY